This T cell receptor beta chain was recorded in a study of blood T cells in healthy people across ages (dated by TCRdb to between 2014 and 2017). Background on the whole study: In model experiments, template switching captured about one uniquely barcoded TCR beta cDNA molecule for every two T cells. The study measured age-related changes in TCR beta repertoire diversity using deep sequencing normalized with unique cDNA molecular identifiers. Four age groups were formed from the donors: young (average about 16 years), middle-aged (approximately 40), aged (about 62) and long-lived (82). To avoid experimental bias, donors of different ages were spread randomly across the sequencing lanes. Two additional independent replicas of 1 million unique cDNA reads from the same blood draw were analyzed for two donors (one aged 18 to 30 and one aged 80 or older).

Donors were a few dozen systemically healthy Caucasian individuals from Russia aged about 6 to 100 years. Around 10 milliliters of peripheral blood were collected from each donor into EDTA-treated Vacutainer tubes. Ficoll-Paque density-gradient centrifugation was used to isolate PBMCs, with at least 6.5 million obtained per sample. Total RNA, at least 5 micrograms per sample, was extracted from PBMCs with Trizol reagent. The percentages of naive CD45RAhigh/CD27high T cells were determined by flow cytometry on a PBMC aliquot from every donor. Broad study findings and their caveats: Because donor CMV infection status was unknown, age-related changes in expanded clonotypes were potentially confounded. The percentage of naive T cells measured by flow cytometry correlated strongly with observed TCR beta diversity. Estimates of total diversity based on one million sequenced T cells were considered lower bounds and underestimates. Compared with the aged group, the long-lived group had more naive CD4+ T cells, fewer expanded clones and increased TCR diversity, suggesting age selection. Conclusive comparison of naive and antigen-experienced compartments was prevented by the profiling of bulk unsorted PBMCs. As age increased, observed TCR beta diversity per million T cells dropped in a roughly linear way, and a significant reduction was already evident by age approximately 40.

V is cut back by 2 bases and J by 10 bases, with 5 bases in the junction unmatched. In the germline V gene (reference sequence), CDR1 corresponds to LGHDT and CDR2 to YNNKEL. The CDR3 holds 14 amino acids from the cysteine to the phenylalanine. Here the CDR3 DNA is all that survives: 42 bases in frame from base 1. The library relied on 5' RACE. Sequencing took place on an Illumina HiSeq 2500. A second PCR of about 6 to 11 cycles was performed with a sample-barcoded 5' primer and a J-beta primer mix. A template-switch 5' adaptor carrying 12 random nucleotides introduced a unique molecular identifier onto each TCR beta cDNA molecule. Each sample yielded at least 2.5 million CDR3-containing paired-end reads. First-strand cDNA was synthesized from all RNA with the Mint cDNA synthesis kit, primed by a TRBC-specific oligonucleotide. Following uracil-DNA glycosylase treatment, a first 18-cycle PCR with universal primers M1SS and BC2_uni_R was performed on all cDNA. The source study handled its data this way. Normalization of each sample was performed by random selection of 1 million high-quality reads, each carrying a distinct molecular identifier. Instead of being binned into consensus sequences, reads with shared molecular identifiers were discarded. CDR3 identification, clonotype clustering and error correction used MiTCR with a Q25 quality threshold and the strictest error-elimination algorithm. A nonparametric unseen species model using Euler transformation provided a lower-bound estimate of total TCR beta diversity. In TCRdb, the public reads were trimmed at Q25 with fastp and aligned with MiXCR, with productive beta chains retained. Rows with a matching CDR3 protein are joined into one entry that keeps the most common DNA and genes. It is TCRdb's table, rather than the study itself, that gives the V and J calls and clone size. For this sample there are 580,000 or so distinct CDR3 sequences; 47% appear just once. Approximately 23% of the sample is in the top ten clones.

On this clonotype itself: Its antigen target is currently unknown. Base qualities are not provided; no much larger clone lies one nucleotide away.

The TCR sequence derives from a man older than 75 in good health. Here the chain combines TRBV3-1 and TRBJ2-1, with 10 bases aligning to TRBD2. The specimen sequenced was blood. Here the CDR3 is given as CASSQRAGGQEQFF. The sequence in DNA is TGTGCCAGCAGCCAAAGAGCGGGAGGGCAGGAGCAGTTCTTC.